Given below is one T cell receptor (beta chain) in context. Its antigen is as yet unknown. CDR1 SGDLS and CDR2 YYNGEE come from the germline V gene. The CDR3 is 15 amino acids. Trimming at V came to 4 bases and at J to 6 bases, leaving 10 bases not matched to a gene. Noted time point: week 35, safety follow-up. The vaccine gave 300 ug of a 20-mer mutant IDH1 peptide subcutaneously per dose. Eight vaccine injections were given to patients in weeks 1, 3, 5, 7, 11, 15, 19 and 23. The sample is drawn from a study of a mutant IDH1 vaccine in newly diagnosed glioma. Study overall: Vaccine administration was initiated 4-6 weeks following radiotherapy alone, or with temozolomide cycles. Patients' prior therapy spanned radiotherapy, temozolomide, or both; most underwent both. General study results and limits: Top-clonotype changes in peripheral T cells seemed unrelated to pseudoprogression.

Using immunoSEQ multiplex PCR, the repertoire was profiled, and TCRdb retains in-frame clones only, with some absent. The repertoire includes tens of thousands of clones, under 90% of them detected once, and less than 4.5% sits in the top ten. This receptor was identified in a man aged 25 to 40 with glioma. This specimen was PBMCs, taken from a glioma patient whose treatment included an IDH1 peptide vaccine. The J gene is TRBJ2-1, the V gene TRBV9; 7 bases match TRBD1. The CDR3 loop reads CASSPRDSLTNEQFF. Here the CDR3 DNA reads TGTGCCAGCAGCCCCCGGGACAGTCTGACCAATGAGCAGTTCTTC.